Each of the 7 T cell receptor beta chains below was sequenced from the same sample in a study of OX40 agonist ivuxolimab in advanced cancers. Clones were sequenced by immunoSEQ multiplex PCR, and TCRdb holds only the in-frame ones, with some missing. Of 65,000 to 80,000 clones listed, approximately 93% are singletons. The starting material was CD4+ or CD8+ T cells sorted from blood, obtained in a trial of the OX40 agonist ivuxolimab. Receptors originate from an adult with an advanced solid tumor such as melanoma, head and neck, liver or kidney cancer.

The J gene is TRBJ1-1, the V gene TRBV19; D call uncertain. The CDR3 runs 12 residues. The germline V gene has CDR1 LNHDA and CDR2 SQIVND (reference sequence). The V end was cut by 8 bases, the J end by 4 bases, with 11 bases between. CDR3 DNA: TGTGCCAGTCACGCAGGTGCCACTGAAGCTTTCTTT. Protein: CASHAGATEAFF.

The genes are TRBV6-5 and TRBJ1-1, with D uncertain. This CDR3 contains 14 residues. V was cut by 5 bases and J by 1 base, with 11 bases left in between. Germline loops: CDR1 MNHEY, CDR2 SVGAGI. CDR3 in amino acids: CASSQVGQNTEAFF. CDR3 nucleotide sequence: TGTGCCAGCAGTCAGGTGGGCCAGAACACTGAAGCTTTCTTT.

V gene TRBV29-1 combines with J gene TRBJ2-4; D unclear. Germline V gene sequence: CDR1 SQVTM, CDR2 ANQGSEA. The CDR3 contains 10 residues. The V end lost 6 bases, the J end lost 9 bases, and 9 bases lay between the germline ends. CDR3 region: CSVHIGIQYF. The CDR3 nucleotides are TGCAGCGTCCACATCGGCATTCAGTACTTC.

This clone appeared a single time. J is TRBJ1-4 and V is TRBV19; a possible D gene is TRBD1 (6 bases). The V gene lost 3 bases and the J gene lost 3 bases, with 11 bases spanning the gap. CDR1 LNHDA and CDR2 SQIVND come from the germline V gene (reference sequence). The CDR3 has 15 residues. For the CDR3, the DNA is TGTGCCAGTAGTATCCTCCCAGGGGCTAATGAAAAACTGTTTTTT. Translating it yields CASSILPGANEKLFF.

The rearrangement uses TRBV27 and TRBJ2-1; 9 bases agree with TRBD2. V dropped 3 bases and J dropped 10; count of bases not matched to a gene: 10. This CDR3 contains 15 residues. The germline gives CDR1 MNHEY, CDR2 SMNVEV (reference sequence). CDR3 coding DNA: TGTGCCAGCAGTTTGGGGTGGGGGCTAGCGGGAGAGCAGTTCTTC. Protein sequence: CASSLGWGLAGEQFF.

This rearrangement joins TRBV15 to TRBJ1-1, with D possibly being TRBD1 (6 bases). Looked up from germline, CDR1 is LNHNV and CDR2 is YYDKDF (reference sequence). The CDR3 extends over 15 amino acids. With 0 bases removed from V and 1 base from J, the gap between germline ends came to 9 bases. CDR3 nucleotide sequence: TGTGCCACCAGCAGAGATCGGGGACAGAACACTGAAGCTTTCTTT. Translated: CATSRDRGQNTEAFF.

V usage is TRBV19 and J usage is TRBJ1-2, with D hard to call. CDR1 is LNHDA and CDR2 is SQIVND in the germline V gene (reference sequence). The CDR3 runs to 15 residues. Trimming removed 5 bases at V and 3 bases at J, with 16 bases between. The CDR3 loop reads CASSAAAAAYYGYTF. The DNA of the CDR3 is TGTGCCAGTAGTGCCGCGGCCGCAGCCTACTATGGCTACACCTTC.